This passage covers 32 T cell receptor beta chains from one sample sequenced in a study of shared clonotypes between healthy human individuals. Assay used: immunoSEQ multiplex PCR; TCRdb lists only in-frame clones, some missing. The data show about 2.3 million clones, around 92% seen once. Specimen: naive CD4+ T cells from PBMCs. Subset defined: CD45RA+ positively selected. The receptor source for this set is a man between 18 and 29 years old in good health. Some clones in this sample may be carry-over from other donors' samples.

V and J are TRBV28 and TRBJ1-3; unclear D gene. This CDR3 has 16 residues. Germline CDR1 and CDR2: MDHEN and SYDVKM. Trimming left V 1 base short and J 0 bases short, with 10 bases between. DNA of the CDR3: TGTGCCAGCAGTTTATTCGGACGGCTCTCTGGAAACACCATATATTTT. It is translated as CASSLFGRLSGNTIYF.

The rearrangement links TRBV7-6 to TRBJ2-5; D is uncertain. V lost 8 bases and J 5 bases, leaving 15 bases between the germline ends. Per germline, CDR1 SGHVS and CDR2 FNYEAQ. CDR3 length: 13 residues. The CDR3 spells CASSPGPTETQYF. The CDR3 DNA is TGTGCCAGCTCCCCCGGCCCTACGGAGACCCAGTACTTC.

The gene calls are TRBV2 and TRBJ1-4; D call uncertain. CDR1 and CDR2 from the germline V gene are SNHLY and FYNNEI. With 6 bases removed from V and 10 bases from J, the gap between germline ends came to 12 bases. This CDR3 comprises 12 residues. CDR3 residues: CASRTDVGKLFF. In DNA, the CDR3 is TGTGCCAGCAGGACGGACGTGGGAAAACTGTTTTTT.

The CDR3 reads CASSVGGTRSNEKLFF. The CDR3 DNA reads as TGTGCCAGCAGCGTAGGGGGGACAAGGAGTAATGAAAAACTGTTTTTT. The chain carries TRBV9 and TRBJ1-4, with a weak D call TRBD1 (6 bases). In germline, CDR1 is SGDLS, CDR2 YYNGEE. This CDR3 is built from 16 residues. The V and J ends lost 0 bases and 4 bases respectively, with 13 bases between them.

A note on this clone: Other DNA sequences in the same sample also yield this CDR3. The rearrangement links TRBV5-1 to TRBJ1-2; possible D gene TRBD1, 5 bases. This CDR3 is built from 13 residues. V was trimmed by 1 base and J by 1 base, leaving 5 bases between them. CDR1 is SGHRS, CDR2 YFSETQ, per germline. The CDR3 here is CASSLQGNYGYTF. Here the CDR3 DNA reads TGCGCCAGCAGCTTGCAGGGTAACTATGGCTACACCTTC.

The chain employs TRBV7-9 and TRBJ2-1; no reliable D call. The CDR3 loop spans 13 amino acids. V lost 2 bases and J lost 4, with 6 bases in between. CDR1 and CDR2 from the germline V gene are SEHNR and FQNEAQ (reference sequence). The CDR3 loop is CASSLYTYNEQFF. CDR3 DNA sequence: TGTGCCAGCAGCTTATACACGTACAATGAGCAGTTCTTC.

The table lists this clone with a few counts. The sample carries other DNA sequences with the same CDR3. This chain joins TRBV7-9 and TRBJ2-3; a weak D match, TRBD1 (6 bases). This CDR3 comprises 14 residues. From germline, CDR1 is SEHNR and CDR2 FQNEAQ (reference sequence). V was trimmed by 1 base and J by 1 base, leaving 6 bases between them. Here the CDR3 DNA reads TGTGCCAGCAGCTTAGACAGGGGCACAGATACGCAGTATTTT. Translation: CASSLDRGTDTQYF.

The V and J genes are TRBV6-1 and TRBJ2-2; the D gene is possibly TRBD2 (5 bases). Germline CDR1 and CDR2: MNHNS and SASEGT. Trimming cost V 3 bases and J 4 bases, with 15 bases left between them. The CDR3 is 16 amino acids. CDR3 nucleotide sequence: TGTGCCAGCAGTGAGGCCGGGGTCGGCGTCACCGGGGAGCTGTTTTTT. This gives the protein CASSEAGVGVTGELFF.

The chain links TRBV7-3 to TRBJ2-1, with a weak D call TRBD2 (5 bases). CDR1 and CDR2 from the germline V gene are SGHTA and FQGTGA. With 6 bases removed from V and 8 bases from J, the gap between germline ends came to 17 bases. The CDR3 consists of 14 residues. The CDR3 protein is CASRDRGRIDEQFF. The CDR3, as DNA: TGTGCCAGCAGGGACCGGGGTAGGATCGATGAGCAGTTCTTC.

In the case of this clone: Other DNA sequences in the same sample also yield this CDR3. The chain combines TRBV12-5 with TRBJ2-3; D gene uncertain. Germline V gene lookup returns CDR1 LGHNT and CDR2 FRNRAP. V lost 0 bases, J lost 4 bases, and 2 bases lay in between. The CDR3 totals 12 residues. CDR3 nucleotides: TGTGCTAGTGGTTTGGTCGCAGATACGCAGTATTTT. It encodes CASGLVADTQYF.

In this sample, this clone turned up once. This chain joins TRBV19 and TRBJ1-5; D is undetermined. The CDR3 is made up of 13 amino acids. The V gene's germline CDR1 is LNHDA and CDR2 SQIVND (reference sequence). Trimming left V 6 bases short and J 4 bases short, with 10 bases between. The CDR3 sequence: CASRKAANQPQHF. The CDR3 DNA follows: TGTGCCAGTAGGAAGGCAGCAAATCAGCCCCAGCATTTT.

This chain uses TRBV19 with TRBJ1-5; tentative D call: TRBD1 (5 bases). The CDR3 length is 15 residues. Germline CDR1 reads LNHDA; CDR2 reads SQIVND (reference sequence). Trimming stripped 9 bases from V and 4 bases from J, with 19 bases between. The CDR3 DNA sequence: TGTGCCAGCGAACTGACCGTAGGGGTGAATCAGCCCCAGCATTTT. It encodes CASELTVGVNQPQHF. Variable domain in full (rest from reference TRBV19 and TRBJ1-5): DGGITQSPKYLFRKEGQNVTLSCEQNLNHDAMYWYRQDPGQGLRLIYYSQIVNDFQKGDIAEGYSVSREKKESFPLTVTSAQKNPTAFYLCASELTVGVNQPQHFGDGTRLSIL.

DNA of the CDR3: TGTGCCAGCAGTGACGGCAGGGGAACGGCTGGCTACACCTTC. It translates to CASSDGRGTAGYTF. This sequence joins TRBV2 and TRBJ1-2, with a possible D match to TRBD1 (6 bases). Trimming removed 3 bases from V and 7 bases from J, with 15 bases in between. Germline CDR1 reads SNHLY; CDR2 reads FYNNEI. The CDR3 is 14 residues long. The whole variable domain, filled in from reference TRBV2 and TRBJ1-2, reads EPEVTQTPSHQVTQMGQEVILRCVPISNHLYFYWYRQILGQKVEFLVSFYNNEISEKSEIFDDQFSVERPDGSNFTLKIRSTKLEDSAMYFCASSDGRGTAGYTFGSGTRLTVV.

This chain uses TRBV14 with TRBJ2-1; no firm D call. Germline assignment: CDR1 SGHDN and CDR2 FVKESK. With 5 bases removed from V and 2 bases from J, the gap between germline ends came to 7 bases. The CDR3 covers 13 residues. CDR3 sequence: CASSKTTYNEQFF. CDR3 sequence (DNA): TGTGCCAGCAGCAAAACGACCTACAATGAGCAGTTCTTC. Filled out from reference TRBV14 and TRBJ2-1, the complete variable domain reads EAGVTQFPSHSVIEKGQTVTLRCDPISGHDNLYWYRRVMGKEIKFLLHFVKESKQDESGMPNNRFLAERTGGTYSTLKVQPAELEDSGVYFCASSKTTYNEQFFGPGTRLTVL.

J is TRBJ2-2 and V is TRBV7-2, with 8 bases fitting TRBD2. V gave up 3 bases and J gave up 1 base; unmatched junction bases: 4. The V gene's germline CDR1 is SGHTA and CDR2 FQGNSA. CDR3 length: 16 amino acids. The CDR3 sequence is CASSFPSGRNTGELFF. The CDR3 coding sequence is TGTGCCAGCAGCTTCCCCAGCGGGAGGAACACCGGGGAGCTGTTTTTT.

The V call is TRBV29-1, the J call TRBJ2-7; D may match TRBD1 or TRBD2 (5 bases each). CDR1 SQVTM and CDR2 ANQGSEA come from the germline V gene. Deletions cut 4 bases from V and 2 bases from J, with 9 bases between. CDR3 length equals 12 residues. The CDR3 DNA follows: TGCAGCGTTGTTGGGGGAACCTACGAGCAGTACTTC. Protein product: CSVVGGTYEQYF.

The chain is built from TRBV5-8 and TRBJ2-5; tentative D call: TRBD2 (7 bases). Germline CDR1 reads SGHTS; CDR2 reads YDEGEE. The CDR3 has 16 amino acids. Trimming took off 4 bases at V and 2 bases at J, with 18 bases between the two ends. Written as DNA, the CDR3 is TGTGCCAGCAGCAAGGGGGGGCGGGGCCATCAAGAGACCCAGTACTTC. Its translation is CASSKGGRGHQETQYF.

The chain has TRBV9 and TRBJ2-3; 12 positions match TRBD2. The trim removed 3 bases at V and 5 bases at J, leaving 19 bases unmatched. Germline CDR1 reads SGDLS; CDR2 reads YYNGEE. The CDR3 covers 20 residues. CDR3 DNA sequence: TGTGCCAGCAGCGCCGTGTGGACATCAAGACTAGCGGGAGATCTAGATACGCAGTATTTT. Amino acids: CASSAVWTSRLAGDLDTQYF. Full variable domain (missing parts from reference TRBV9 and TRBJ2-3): DSGVTQTPKHLITATGQRVTLRCSPRSGDLSVYWYQQSLDQGLQFLIQYYNGEERAKGNILERFSAQQFPDLHSELNLSSLELGDSALYFCASSAVWTSRLAGDLDTQYFGPGTRLTVL.

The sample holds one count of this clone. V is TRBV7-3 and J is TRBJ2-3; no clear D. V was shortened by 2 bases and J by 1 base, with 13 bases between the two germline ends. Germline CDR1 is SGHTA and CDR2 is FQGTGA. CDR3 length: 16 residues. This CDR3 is CASSLLGQLGTDTQYF. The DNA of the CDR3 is TGTGCCAGCAGCTTACTTGGGCAGCTCGGCACAGATACGCAGTATTTT.

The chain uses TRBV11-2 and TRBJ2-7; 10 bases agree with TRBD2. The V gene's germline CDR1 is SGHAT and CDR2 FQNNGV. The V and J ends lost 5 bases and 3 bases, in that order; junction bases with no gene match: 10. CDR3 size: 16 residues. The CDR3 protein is CASSALTSGKVYEQYF. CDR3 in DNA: TGTGCCAGCAGCGCACTCACTAGCGGGAAAGTCTACGAGCAGTACTTC.

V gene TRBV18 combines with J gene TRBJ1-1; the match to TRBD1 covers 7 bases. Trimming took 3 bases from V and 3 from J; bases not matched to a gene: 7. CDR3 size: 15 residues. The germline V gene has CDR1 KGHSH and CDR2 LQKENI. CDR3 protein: CASSPNQGGDTEAFF. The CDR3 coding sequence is TGTGCCAGCTCACCGAACCAGGGGGGTGACACTGAAGCTTTCTTT.

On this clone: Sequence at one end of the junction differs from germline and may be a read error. CDR3 residues: CASSYFGGPKF. Written as DNA, the CDR3 is TGTGCCAGCAGTTATTTTGGTGGGCCGAAATTT. This chain uses TRBV6-5 with TRBJ1-4; D ambiguous. Germline assignment: CDR1 MNHEY and CDR2 SVGAGI. This CDR3 region has 11 residues.

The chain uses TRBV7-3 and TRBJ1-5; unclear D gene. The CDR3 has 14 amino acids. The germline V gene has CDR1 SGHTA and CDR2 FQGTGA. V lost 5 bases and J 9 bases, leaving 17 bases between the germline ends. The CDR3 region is CASSQPRDSVPQHF. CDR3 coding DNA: TGTGCCAGCAGCCAACCGAGAGACTCGGTGCCCCAGCATTTT.

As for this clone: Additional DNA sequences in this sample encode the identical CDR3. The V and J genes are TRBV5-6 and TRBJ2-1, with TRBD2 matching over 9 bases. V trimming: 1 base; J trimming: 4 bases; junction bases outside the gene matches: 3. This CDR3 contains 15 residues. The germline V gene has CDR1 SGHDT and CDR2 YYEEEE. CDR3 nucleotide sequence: TGTGCCAGCAGCTTGAGGCTAGCGGGATACAATGAGCAGTTCTTC. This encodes CASSLRLAGYNEQFF.

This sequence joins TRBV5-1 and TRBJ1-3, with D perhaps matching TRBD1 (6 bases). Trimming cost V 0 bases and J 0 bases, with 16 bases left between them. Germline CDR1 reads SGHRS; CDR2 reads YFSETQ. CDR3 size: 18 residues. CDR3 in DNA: TGCGCCAGCAGCTTGGGCCCGAGGGGGATTTACTCTGGAAACACCATATATTTT. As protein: CASSLGPRGIYSGNTIYF.

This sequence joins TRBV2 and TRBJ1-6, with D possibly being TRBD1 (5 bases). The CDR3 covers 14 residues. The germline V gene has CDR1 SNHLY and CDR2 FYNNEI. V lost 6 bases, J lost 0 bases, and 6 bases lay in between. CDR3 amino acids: CASRGDSYNSPLHF. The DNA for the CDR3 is TGTGCCAGCAGGGGGGACTCCTATAATTCACCCCTCCACTTT.

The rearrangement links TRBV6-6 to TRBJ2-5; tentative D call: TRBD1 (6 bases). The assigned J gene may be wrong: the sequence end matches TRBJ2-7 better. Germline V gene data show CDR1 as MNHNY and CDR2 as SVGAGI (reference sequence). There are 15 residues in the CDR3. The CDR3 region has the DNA TGTGCCAGCAGCGAAACAGGGCCGAAATCCTACGAGCAGTACTTC. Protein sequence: CASSETGPKSYEQYF.

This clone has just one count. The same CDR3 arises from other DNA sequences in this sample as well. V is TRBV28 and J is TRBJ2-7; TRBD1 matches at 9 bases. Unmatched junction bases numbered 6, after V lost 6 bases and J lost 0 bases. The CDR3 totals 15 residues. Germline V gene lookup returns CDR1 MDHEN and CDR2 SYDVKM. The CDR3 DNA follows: TGTGCCAGCAGCCTGACAGGGGGGAGCTCCTACGAGCAGTACTTC. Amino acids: CASSLTGGSSYEQYF.

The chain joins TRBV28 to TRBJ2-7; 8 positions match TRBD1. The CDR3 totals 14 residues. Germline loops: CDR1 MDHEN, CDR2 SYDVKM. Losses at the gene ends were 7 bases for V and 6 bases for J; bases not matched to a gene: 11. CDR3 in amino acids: CASNLPGQVFEQYF. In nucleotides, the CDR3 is TGTGCCAGCAACCTCCCGGGACAGGTTTTCGAGCAGTACTTC.

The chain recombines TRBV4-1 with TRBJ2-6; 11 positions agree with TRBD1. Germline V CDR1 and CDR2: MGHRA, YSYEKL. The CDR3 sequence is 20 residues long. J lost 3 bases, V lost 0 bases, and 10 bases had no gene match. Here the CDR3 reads CASSQDFSGTGGLGANVLTF. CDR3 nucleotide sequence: TGCGCCAGCAGCCAAGATTTTTCCGGGACAGGGGGACTTGGGGCCAACGTCCTGACTTTC.

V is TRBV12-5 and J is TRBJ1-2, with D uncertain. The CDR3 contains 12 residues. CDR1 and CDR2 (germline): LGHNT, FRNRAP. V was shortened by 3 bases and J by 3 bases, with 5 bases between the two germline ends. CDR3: CASGFGHYGYTF. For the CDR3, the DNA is TGTGCTAGTGGTTTCGGACACTATGGCTACACCTTC.

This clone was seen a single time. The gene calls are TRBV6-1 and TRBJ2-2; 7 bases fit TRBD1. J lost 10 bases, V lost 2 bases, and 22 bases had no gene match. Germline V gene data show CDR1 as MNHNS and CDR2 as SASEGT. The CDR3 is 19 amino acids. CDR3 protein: CASSEPVITWTGTPVELFF. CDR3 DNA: TGTGCCAGCAGTGAACCCGTAATTACCTGGACAGGAACACCGGTGGAGCTGTTTTTT.